The rows below give T cell receptor beta chains drawn from one sample of a study of identical twins. In TCRdb, the 5' RACE reads were re-called with MiXCR into one record per CDR3 protein. The sample contains some 900,000 distinct CDR3 sequences, around an eighth of which appear only once. These data were likewise used in another study, on yellow fever vaccine responses in identical twins.

Sequencing input: PBMCs. These TCRs come from a woman in her late teens or twenties in good health. Each CDR3 is given with its conserved first and last residue. A D gene is named only where the DNA matches it firmly. Expanded clones are given a class, and other clones once, few, many or no size at all.

clone_size d_call j_call v_call cdr3_aa cdr3_nt
NA NA TRBJ2-7 TRBV2 CASSAPPHQVTYEQYF TGTGCCAGCAGTGCTCCACCTCATCAGGTAACCTACGAGCAGTACTTC
few NA TRBJ2-1 TRBV5-1 CASSLAASSVRNEQFF TGCGCCAGCAGCTTGGCCGCGTCTAGCGTCAGGAATGAGCAGTTCTTC
few TRBD1 TRBJ2-2 TRBV5-1 CASKATGTVLAGELFF TGCGCCAGCAAAGCCACCGGGACAGTATTGGCCGGGGAGCTGTTTTTT
many NA TRBJ2-5 TRBV6-1 CASIAPGQETQYF TGTGCCAGCATCGCGCCAGGCCAAGAGACCCAGTACTTC
few TRBD2 TRBJ2-1 TRBV7-2 CASSRPGLARLHEQFF TGTGCCAGCAGCAGACCGGGACTAGCTAGGCTCCATGAGCAGTTCTTC
NA TRBD2 TRBJ2-1 TRBV11-1 CASSLPPGGPMGNEQFF TGTGCCAGCAGCTTACCGCCGGGGGGGCCAATGGGCAATGAGCAGTTCTTC
NA TRBD1 TRBJ1-2 TRBV4-1 CASSQVGDRGLGYTF TGCGCCAGCAGCCAAGTAGGGGACAGGGGGCTTGGCTACACCTTC
few NA TRBJ1-6 TRBV10-1 CASSARARNSPLHF TGCGCCAGCAGTGCCAGGGCTCGAAATTCACCCCTCCACTTT
few NA TRBJ1-1 TRBV12-3/TRBV12-4 CASRPPGALEAFF TGTGCCAGCAGACCCCCGGGAGCTCTCGAAGCTTTCTTT
many NA TRBJ1-2 TRBV12-3/TRBV12-4 CASSLGANYGYTF TGTGCCAGCAGTTTGGGCGCTAACTATGGCTACACCTTC
few NA TRBJ2-3 TRBV28 CASSFFPGQIAGDPSTDTQYF TGTGCCAGCAGTTTCTTTCCGGGACAGATAGCGGGTGACCCCTCCACAGATACGCAGTATTTT
many NA TRBJ1-1 TRBV4-1 CASSQDPVAMNTEAFF TGCGCCAGCAGCCAAGACCCGGTGGCTATGAACACTGAAGCTTTCTTT
NA TRBD1 TRBJ2-7 TRBV27 CASSSGTGVTYEQYF TGTGCCAGCAGTTCCGGGACAGGGGTAACCTACGAGCAGTACTTC
NA TRBD2 TRBJ2-6 TRBV5-1 CASSIRASGGPSSGANVLTF TGCGCCAGCAGCATCAGGGCTAGCGGGGGACCTAGTTCTGGGGCCAACGTCCTGACTTTC
few NA TRBJ1-1 TRBV5-1 CASSLGQGRLADTEAFF TGCGCCAGCAGCTTGGGGCAGGGCCGATTGGCTGACACTGAAGCTTTCTTT
few TRBD2 TRBJ2-5 TRBV2 CASSVVIAGQETQYF TGTGCCAGCAGTGTGGTGATAGCGGGTCAAGAGACCCAGTACTTC
many NA TRBJ1-1 TRBV5-1 CASSRGQNTEAFF TGTGCCAGCAGCCGCGGACAGAACACTGAAGCTTTCTTT
NA TRBD1 TRBJ2-2 TRBV20-1 CSAPLDRAPTGELFF TGCAGTGCTCCCCTGGACAGGGCACCCACCGGGGAGCTGTTTTTT
NA TRBD2 TRBJ2-7 TRBV28 CASTDGGGRPSGEQYF TGTGCCAGCACCGACGGGGGCGGGAGGCCCAGCGGAGAGCAGTACTTC
NA NA TRBJ2-6 TRBV3-1 CASSQKGGTSSSGANVLTF TGTGCCAGCAGCCAAAAAGGTGGGACCAGTAGCTCTGGGGCCAACGTCCTGACTTTC
many NA TRBJ2-1 TRBV6-5 CASSGNNEQFF TGTGCCAGCAGCGGGAACAATGAGCAGTTCTTC
many TRBD2 TRBJ2-5 TRBV20-1 CSALGGGGAKTQYF TGCAGTGCCCTGGGTGGCGGGGGGGCTAAGACCCAGTACTTC
few TRBD2 TRBJ2-3 TRBV12-3/TRBV12-4 CASSLGGGYTQYF TGTGCCAGCAGTTTGGGGGGGGGATATACGCAGTATTTT
few NA TRBJ2-5 TRBV18 CATLETQYF TGTGCCACCCTTGAGACCCAGTACTTC
many NA TRBJ2-1 TRBV20-1 CSAATSRVEQFF TGCAGTGCTGCAACTAGCAGGGTGGAGCAGTTCTTC
few NA TRBJ2-5 TRBV5-1 CASRKSGASQETQYF TGCGCCAGCAGGAAATCAGGGGCCTCCCAAGAGACCCAGTACTTC
NA NA TRBJ2-1 TRBV2 CASKEGDEQFF TGTGCCAGCAAGGAAGGGGATGAGCAGTTCTTC
few NA TRBJ2-7 TRBV6-1 CASSEYVSSSRSYEQYF TGTGCCAGCAGTGAATACGTATCTAGCTCTCGCTCCTACGAGCAGTACTTC
many TRBD2 TRBJ2-2 TRBV5-1 CASSPPGTSGTGELFF TGCGCCAGCAGCCCCCCCGGGACTAGCGGCACCGGGGAGCTGTTTTTT
NA TRBD2 TRBJ2-3 TRBV15 CATSVSGSADTQYF TGTGCCACCAGCGTTAGCGGGAGTGCAGATACGCAGTATTTT
few NA TRBJ2-2 TRBV9 CASSVEGGTGELFF TGTGCCAGCAGCGTAGAGGGGGGCACCGGGGAGCTGTTTTTT
many TRBD2 TRBJ2-3 TRBV12-3/TRBV12-4 CASSQGLAVTDTQYF TGTGCCAGCAGTCAGGGACTAGCGGTCACAGATACGCAGTATTTT
few TRBD1 TRBJ1-6 TRBV10-3 CAITEGDRAHSPLHF TGTGCCATCACCGAAGGGGACAGGGCTCATTCACCCCTCCACTTT
NA TRBD1 TRBJ2-1 TRBV28 CASRGTAPNNEQFF TGTGCCAGCAGAGGGACAGCCCCTAACAATGAGCAGTTCTTC
few TRBD2 TRBJ2-7 TRBV2 CASRFLTGTSGSSHLYEQYF TGTGCCAGCAGATTTCTTACCGGGACTAGCGGGAGTAGTCACCTCTACGAGCAGTACTTC
few TRBD1 TRBJ1-6 TRBV29-1 CSVGTGVNSPLHF TGCAGCGTCGGGACAGGGGTTAATTCACCCCTCCACTTT
NA NA TRBJ1-1 TRBV20-1 CSAKGVDTEAFF TGCAGTGCTAAGGGTGTGGACACTGAAGCTTTCTTT
NA NA TRBJ2-3 TRBV9 CASSGQVSFTDTQYF TGTGCCAGCAGCGGACAGGTCTCCTTCACAGATACGCAGTATTTT
NA NA TRBJ2-3 TRBV28 CASSPGEGSTDTQYF TGTGCCAGCAGTCCAGGGGAGGGGAGCACAGATACGCAGTATTTT
few NA TRBJ2-7 TRBV28 CASSFRDKFSYEQYF TGTGCCAGCAGTTTTCGGGACAAATTCTCCTACGAGCAGTACTTC
NA NA TRBJ2-4 TRBV11-2 CASSPRVASRNIQYF TGTGCCAGCAGCCCCCGGGTAGCTTCGAGGAACATTCAGTACTTC
few TRBD1 TRBJ2-3 TRBV20-1 CSARLAGQGRLSTDTQYF TGCAGTGCTAGACTGGCGGGACAGGGGAGGCTTAGCACAGATACGCAGTATTTT